This passage covers 22 T cell receptor beta chains from one sample sequenced in a study of blood T cell repertoires in COVID-19 (dated by TCRdb to about 2020). The library was made by the immunoSEQ multiplex PCR assay. Entries here come from immuneACCESS through TCRdb and include only in-frame sequences with V and J called. Some clones fail to appear in such tables; in the studies checked, an unresolved V gene covers under half of the shortfall, and the cause of the remainder is unknown. The table for this sample lists around 250,000 clones; about 83% of them were counted only once. The leading ten clones occupy roughly 8.6% of the sample. The source material was peripheral blood. Source of these receptors: a man aged 40-50 years with active or convalescent COVID-19.

This clone has just one count. The chain employs TRBV18 and TRBJ2-1, with 11 bases fitting TRBD2. The CDR3 runs to 15 residues. V lost 6 bases, J lost 6 bases, and 7 bases stayed unmatched. The germline gives CDR1 KGHSH, CDR2 LQKENI. The CDR3 region is CASSLSGGASNEQFF. The CDR3 DNA reads as TGTGCCAGCTCCCTTAGCGGGGGGGCGTCCAATGAGCAGTTCTTC.

CDR3 in DNA: TGTGCCAGCAGCGCGAAAACCCCGTACGGCAATGAGCAGTTCTTC. The encoded protein is CASSAKTPYGNEQFF. The chain has TRBV9 and TRBJ2-1; D is unresolved. V lost 3 bases and J 6 bases, leaving 16 bases between the germline ends. Per the germline V gene, CDR1 is SGDLS and CDR2 is YYNGEE. There are 15 residues in the CDR3.

This chain joins TRBV7-2 and TRBJ2-3, with D unclear. The germline V and J ends were trimmed by 4 bases and 11 bases, with 13 bases remaining between them. Per the germline V gene, CDR1 is SGHTA and CDR2 is FQGNSA. This CDR3 has 12 residues. CDR3 protein: CASSSQVPQQYF. The CDR3 DNA reads as TGTGCCAGCAGCTCTCAGGTTCCCCAGCAGTATTTT.

The rearrangement links TRBV14 to TRBJ1-1; tentatively, D is TRBD1 (5 bases). Per the germline V gene, CDR1 is SGHDN and CDR2 is FVKESK. Deletions cut 1 base from V and 1 base from J, with 10 bases between. This CDR3 is 15 amino acids long. The CDR3 sequence is CASSQATAWNTEAFF. The CDR3 nucleotides are TGTGCCAGCAGCCAAGCGACAGCGTGGAACACTGAAGCTTTCTTT. Full variable domain (missing parts from reference TRBV14 and TRBJ1-1): EAGVTQFPSHSVIEKGQTVTLRCDPISGHDNLYWYRRVMGKEIKFLLHFVKESKQDESGMPNNRFLAERTGGTYSTLKVQPAELEDSGVYFCASSQATAWNTEAFFGQGTRLTVV.

The chain joins TRBV6-2 or TRBV6-3 to TRBJ2-7; 9 nucleotides align to TRBD2. This CDR3 is built from 18 residues. Per the germline V gene, CDR1 is MNHEY and CDR2 is SVGEGT. The J segment lost 7 bases and the V segment lost 4 bases, leaving 20 bases of the junction unmatched. CDR3 sequence (DNA): TGTGCCAGCAGTTCCGCCCCTAGCGGGAAATGGGGTCGAGGTGAGCAGTACTTC. This sequence encodes CASSSAPSGKWGRGEQYF.

The chain couples TRBV30 to TRBJ1-6; no reliable D call. This CDR3 is 15 amino acids long. Germline V gives CDR1 GTSNPN, CDR2 SVGIG (reference sequence). V lost 3 bases and J 0 bases, leaving 9 bases between the germline ends. CDR3 in amino acids: CAWSPGSSYNSPLHF. In DNA, the CDR3 is TGTGCCTGGAGCCCGGGAAGCTCCTATAATTCACCCCTCCACTTT.

The chain recombines TRBV7-2 with TRBJ2-3; D gene uncertain. Germline CDR1 reads SGHTA; CDR2 reads FQGNSA. The CDR3 runs 13 residues. V was clipped by 5 bases and J by 2 bases, with 8 bases between them. For the CDR3, the DNA is TGTGCCAGCAGCCTCCCCCCCACAGATACGCAGTATTTT. Encoded protein: CASSLPPTDTQYF.

The sample holds one count of this clone. The V and J genes are TRBV5-4 and TRBJ1-2; 12 bases match TRBD1. Germline CDR1 SGHNT, CDR2 YYREEE (reference sequence). This CDR3 is 15 amino acids long. V lost 0 bases, J lost 8 bases, and 5 bases stayed unmatched. For the CDR3, the DNA is TGTGCCAGCAGCTTGGGGGGACAGGGGGCGGAAGGCTACACCTTC. It specifies CASSLGGQGAEGYTF.

This chain joins TRBV15 and TRBJ1-2; 9 bases are a match to TRBD1. The CDR3 covers 16 residues. V was clipped by 1 base and J by 6 bases; unmatched bases: 9. Germline V gives CDR1 LNHNV, CDR2 YYDKDF (reference sequence). CDR3: CATSRGTGTGFDGYTF. The CDR3 DNA is TGTGCCACCAGCAGAGGAACCGGGACAGGGTTCGATGGCTACACCTTC.

The chain uses TRBV11-2 and TRBJ1-2; D is unclear. Germline V gives CDR1 SGHAT, CDR2 FQNNGV. Deletions cut 4 bases from V and 2 bases from J, with 8 bases between. This CDR3 spans 13 amino acids. CDR3 bases: TGTGCCAGCAGCTCGAACAAAAACTATGGCTACACCTTC. Encoded protein: CASSSNKNYGYTF. Together with reference TRBV11-2 and TRBJ1-2, the CDR3 gives the full variable domain: EAGVAQSPRYKIIEKRQSVAFWCNPISGHATLYWYQQILGQGPKLLIQFQNNGVVDDSQLPKDRFSAERLKGVDSTLKIQPAKLEDSAVYLCASSSNKNYGYTFGSGTRLTVV.

The chain links TRBV6-5 to TRBJ2-5, with D tentatively TRBD1 (6 bases). CDR1 and CDR2 from the germline V gene are MNHEY and SVGAGI. The CDR3 consists of 15 residues. Deletions cut 5 bases from V and 2 bases from J, with 15 bases between. The CDR3 spells CASSPTRQAQETQYF. CDR3 sequence (DNA): TGTGCCAGCAGTCCAACTAGACAGGCTCAAGAGACCCAGTACTTC.

The chain couples TRBV30 to TRBJ1-5; TRBD1 aligns across 8 bases. CDR1 and CDR2 (germline): GTSNPN, SVGIG (reference sequence). V lost 3 bases to trimming and J lost 5 bases; unmatched junction nucleotides: 6. The CDR3 contains 14 residues. CDR3 loop: CAWSGQGRHQPQHF. The CDR3 nucleotides are TGTGCCTGGAGCGGACAGGGCCGTCATCAGCCCCAGCATTTT.

The V gene is TRBV19, the J gene TRBJ1-1; TRBD1 aligns across 7 bases. The CDR3 length is 17 residues. V was clipped by 5 bases and J by 3 bases; unmatched bases: 15. CDR1 and CDR2 (germline): LNHDA, SQIVND (reference sequence). DNA of the CDR3: TGTGCCAGTAGTGTAAGCCTGCTAGGGGGCAAAGACACTGAAGCTTTCTTT. This gives the protein CASSVSLLGGKDTEAFF.

The chain employs TRBV19 and TRBJ1-2, with unresolved D. There are 12 residues in the CDR3. Trimming pared 6 bases from V and 6 bases from J, leaving 11 bases between. The V gene's germline CDR1 is LNHDA and CDR2 SQIVND (reference sequence). CDR3 DNA: TGTGCCAGTAGGATGACATGGGATGGCTACACCTTC. Protein: CASRMTWDGYTF.

This clone showed up just a few times. The V and J genes are TRBV18 and TRBJ2-2; D might be TRBD1 (6 bases). V lost 2 bases and J 4 bases, leaving 8 bases between the germline ends. The CDR3 totals 14 residues. The germline V gene has CDR1 KGHSH and CDR2 LQKENI. DNA of the CDR3: TGTGCCAGCTCACCAGTACAGGGCACCGGGGAGCTGTTTTTT. This translates into CASSPVQGTGELFF.

The chain links TRBV19 to TRBJ1-2; 7 positions match TRBD1. The CDR3 is 14 residues long. In germline, CDR1 is LNHDA, CDR2 SQIVND (reference sequence). With V trimmed by 7 bases and J by 4 bases, 9 bases remained unmatched. The CDR3: CASTPRDRPYGYTF. The CDR3 DNA is TGTGCCAGTACACCAAGGGACAGACCCTATGGCTACACCTTC.

The rearrangement uses TRBV4-1 and TRBJ2-3, with TRBD1 as a possible D gene (6 bases). The CDR3 has 16 residues. V lost 0 bases and J 4 bases, leaving 14 bases between the germline ends. CDR1 is MGHRA, CDR2 YSYEKL, per germline. This CDR3 reads CASSQEARGYADTQYF. Written as DNA, the CDR3 is TGCGCCAGCAGCCAAGAGGCCAGGGGATACGCAGATACGCAGTATTTT.

This rearrangement joins TRBV12-3 or TRBV12-4 to TRBJ1-1; weak D call: TRBD1 (5 bases). The CDR3 totals 12 residues. The germline V and J ends were trimmed by 3 bases and 11 bases, with 13 bases remaining between them. For the CDR3, the DNA is TGTGCCAGCAGTTTCCTTAAGGGGCAGGCTTTCTTT. Translated, it gives CASSFLKGQAFF.

The chain links TRBV6-2 or TRBV6-3 to TRBJ2-3; 8 nucleotides align to TRBD2. The germline V gene encodes CDR1 MNHEY and CDR2 SVGEGT. This CDR3 has 16 amino acids. Trimming removed 0 bases from V and 6 bases from J; junction bases left unmatched: 8. The CDR3, as DNA: TGTGCCAGCAGTTACTCTGGCGGGGGGTCAGGTGATACGCAGTATTTT. Translating gives CASSYSGGGSGDTQYF.

The chain recombines TRBV12-3 or TRBV12-4 with TRBJ1-1; D call uncertain. The CDR3 is made up of 13 amino acids. The V end lost 3 bases, the J end lost 2 bases, and 7 bases lay between the germline ends. The CDR3 spells CASSFSGNTEAFF. In DNA form, the CDR3 reads TGTGCCAGCAGTTTCTCAGGTAACACTGAAGCTTTCTTT.

V usage is TRBV21-1 and J usage is TRBJ2-7; the table's D call TRBD2 went unverified against the DNA. TRBV21-1 is assigned pseudogene status. The CDR3 is made up of 13 amino acids. This CDR3 reads CASSIAGGDEQYF. The CDR3, as DNA: TGTGCCAGCAGCATAGCGGGAGGAGACGAGCAGTACTTC.

The chain links TRBV27 to TRBJ1-1; D perhaps matches TRBD1 (5 bases). V lost 2 bases to trimming and J lost 4 bases, with 14 bases between them. There are 15 residues in the CDR3. Per the germline V gene, CDR1 is MNHEY and CDR2 is SMNVEV (reference sequence). This chain's CDR3 is CASSLMMGRVTEAFF. For the CDR3, the DNA is TGTGCCAGCAGTTTAATGATGGGCAGGGTCACTGAAGCTTTCTTT.